The 29 T cell receptor beta chains listed next were all sequenced from one sample in a study of blood T cells in healthy people across ages. For the second PCR, which ran for about 6 to 12 cycles, a sample-barcoded 5' primer and a J-beta primer mix were used. In TCRdb, the 5' RACE reads were re-called with MiXCR into one record per CDR3 protein. The table shows 750,000 to 950,000 distinct CDR3 sequences, with roughly 29% occurring only once. These same records also appear under a second study, on T cells of mothers and their children.

Sequencing used blood. These receptors all come from a woman in her thirties or forties in good health.

The CDR3 protein is CASSLDPGLTNEKLFF. In DNA, the CDR3 is TGTGCCAGCAGCTTGGACCCGGGACTAACTAATGAAAAACTGTTTTTT. This rearrangement joins TRBV5-5 to TRBJ1-4; TRBD1 is a possible D gene (5 bases). V dropped 0 bases and J dropped 1 base, with 10 bases sitting between them. The CDR3 sequence is 16 residues long. Germline V CDR1 and CDR2: SGHKS, YYEKEE (reference sequence).

The chain carries TRBV30 and TRBJ1-2, with D unresolved. The CDR3 is 13 amino acids. Germline V CDR1 and CDR2: GTSNPN, SVGIG (reference sequence). Trimming stripped 5 bases from V and 4 bases from J, with 14 bases between. The CDR3 is CAWGRVTPYGYTF. Here the CDR3 DNA reads TGTGCCTGGGGACGGGTGACCCCCTATGGCTACACCTTC.

A few counts support this clonotype. The rearrangement links TRBV21-1 to TRBJ2-1; the table names TRBD2, a call not compared with the DNA. The DNA end is more similar to TRBJ2-7, so the J call may be wrong. TRBV21-1 is a pseudogene locus. This CDR3 contains 16 residues. The CDR3 coding sequence is TGTGCCGGCAGCCCAACCCGACTAGCGGGGGACAATGAGCAGTACTTC. Protein: CAGSPTRLAGDNEQYF.

V gene TRBV9 combines with J gene TRBJ1-1, with D perhaps matching TRBD1 (5 bases). Germline V gene sequence: CDR1 SGDLS, CDR2 YYNGEE. The CDR3 totals 13 residues. V was shortened by 6 bases and J by 4 bases, with 13 bases between the two germline ends. Here the CDR3 reads CASTRQYGTEAFF. CDR3 DNA: TGTGCCAGCACCCGACAGTATGGCACTGAAGCTTTCTTT.

Points on this clonotype: Compared with germline, one end of the junction differs, possibly owing to a read error. The chain is built from TRBV4-1 and TRBJ1-2; TRBD1 might be the D (6 bases). CDR3 length equals 15 residues. Germline-derived CDR1 and CDR2 are MGHRA and YSYEKL. The CDR3 bases are TGCGCCAGCAGATCCCCGACAAGGGGGAACTATGGCTGCACCTTC. Translated: CASRSPTRGNYGCTF.

To note about this clonotype: One base away lies a much larger clone, so this may be a sequencing read error. The chain employs TRBV9 and TRBJ1-2; D is unclear. This CDR3 comprises 12 residues. V shed 3 bases and J shed 8 bases, with 11 bases lying between them. Germline V gene sequence: CDR1 SGDLS, CDR2 YYNGEE. The CDR3 DNA reads as TGTGCCAGCAGCGGGACCGGGGTCGGCTACACCTTC. This gives the protein CASSGTGVGYTF.

A few counts support this clonotype. The chain combines TRBV5-1 with TRBJ2-6, with 8 bases lining up with TRBD2. The CDR3 has 17 residues. V gave up 5 bases and J gave up 2 bases; unmatched junction bases: 9. Germline V gene lookup returns CDR1 SGHRS and CDR2 YFSETQ. Here the CDR3 DNA reads TGCGCCAGCAGTGGACTAGCAGCGGTAGCTGGGGCCAACGTCCTGACTTTC. As protein: CASSGLAAVAGANVLTF. Filled out from reference TRBV5-1 and TRBJ2-6, the complete variable domain reads KAGVTQTPRYLIKTRGQQVTLSCSPISGHRSVSWYQQTPGQGLQFLFEYFSETQRNKGNFPGRFSGRQFSNSRSEMNVSTLELGDSALYLCASSGLAAVAGANVLTFGAGSRLTVL.

This clonotype was counted between two and nine times. The rearrangement links TRBV20-1 to TRBJ2-5, with D perhaps TRBD2 (6 bases). Trimming removed 1 base from V and 5 bases from J, with 17 bases in between. The CDR3 covers 15 residues. CDR1 and CDR2 from the germline V gene are DFQATT and SNEGSKA (reference sequence). In DNA, the CDR3 is TGCAGTGCTAGAGCGCCTGCCGGGACTGGGGAGACCCAGTACTTC. It yields the protein CSARAPAGTGETQYF.

The J gene is TRBJ2-7, the V gene TRBV29-1, with a tentative D call TRBD1 (5 bases). The V end was cut by 3 bases, the J end by 3 bases, with 12 bases between. Germline V gene data show CDR1 as SQVTM and CDR2 as ANQGSEA. The CDR3 is made up of 13 amino acids. CDR3 DNA sequence: TGCAGCGTTGAGGAAGGGGCGAGCTACGAGCAGTACTTC. Amino acids: CSVEEGASYEQYF.

In its sample, this clonotype was seen many times. The chain has TRBV27 and TRBJ2-7, with 8 bases lining up with TRBD1. The germline CDR1 and CDR2 sequences are MNHEY and SMNVEV (reference sequence). CDR3 length: 13 residues. After removal of 5 bases from V and 7 bases from J, the junction contained 7 bases not matched to a gene. The CDR3 DNA is TGTGCCAGCAGTCTGGACAGGGCGGGGGAGCAGTACTTC. Encoded protein: CASSLDRAGEQYF.

The CDR3 DNA reads TGTGCCAGCAGTCCGAGGGGTCTGGACACCGGGGAGCTGTTTTTT. Translation gives CASSPRGLDTGELFF. The genes are TRBV2 and TRBJ2-2; the D gene could be TRBD1 or TRBD2 (5 bases each). The CDR3 has 15 amino acids. The V end was cut by 5 bases, the J end by 3 bases, with 13 bases between. Germline V gives CDR1 SNHLY, CDR2 FYNNEI.

This clonotype is classed as medium-sized. The chain recombines TRBV6-2 or TRBV6-3 with TRBJ2-6; unclear D gene. Germline-derived CDR1 and CDR2 are MNHEY and SVGEGT. Trimming pared 0 bases from V and 0 bases from J, leaving 3 bases between. There are 15 residues in the CDR3. The CDR3 here is CASSYSSSGANVLTF. CDR3 nucleotide sequence: TGTGCCAGCAGTTACTCTAGCTCTGGGGCCAACGTCCTGACTTTC.

A few counts support this clonotype. The V call is TRBV7-3, the J call TRBJ2-1; D unclear. Trimming stripped 2 bases from V and 0 bases from J, with 11 bases between. The CDR3 extends over 16 amino acids. Germline V gene lookup returns CDR1 SGHTA and CDR2 FQGTGA. CDR3 region: CASSLVWRSSYNEQFF. CDR3 coding DNA: TGTGCCAGCAGCTTAGTCTGGCGGAGCTCCTACAATGAGCAGTTCTTC.

This clonotype was picked up many times. J is TRBJ1-5 and V is TRBV5-5, with unresolved D. Between the trimmed V and J ends, which lost 7 bases and 3 bases, there was a span of 14 bases. The CDR3 runs to 14 residues. Germline CDR1 is SGHKS and CDR2 is YYEKEE (reference sequence). The CDR3 DNA reads TGTGCCAGCGGGCAAGCCATGAACAATCAGCCCCAGCATTTT. Translating it yields CASGQAMNNQPQHF.

V gene TRBV2 combines with J gene TRBJ2-7; 7 bases are shared with TRBD1. Germline trimming cut 4 bases from V and 7 bases from J; bases unmatched to any gene: 7. The CDR3 totals 13 residues. The germline V gene has CDR1 SNHLY and CDR2 FYNNEI. CDR3 in amino acids: CASSGTGVGEQYF. In DNA, the CDR3 is TGTGCCAGCAGTGGAACAGGGGTTGGGGAGCAGTACTTC.

V gene TRBV14 combines with J gene TRBJ1-2; 7 bases map to TRBD1. This CDR3 region has 14 residues. The V gene's germline CDR1 is SGHDN and CDR2 FVKESK. The V and J ends lost 1 base and 2 bases, in that order; junction bases with no gene match: 1. The CDR3 nucleotides read TGTGCCAGCAGCCAAGTACAGGGGAACTATGGCTACACCTTC. As protein: CASSQVQGNYGYTF.

The chain couples TRBV20-1 to TRBJ2-1; tentative D call: TRBD2 (6 bases). V was clipped by 1 base and J by 4 bases, with 26 bases between them. The length of the CDR3 is 19 residues. CDR1 and CDR2 from the germline V gene are DFQATT and SNEGSKA (reference sequence). The CDR3 nucleotides are TGCAGTGCTAGAGTCTCATCGGGGGTAACGGGGAGTCCTTACAATGAGCAGTTCTTC. This sequence encodes CSARVSSGVTGSPYNEQFF.

Remarks on this clonotype: A read error may account for a junction end that differs from germline. This chain links TRBV28 with TRBJ2-5, with D maybe TRBD1 (5 bases). The J call is doubtful: the DNA matches TRBJ2-7 better. This CDR3 is built from 11 residues. CDR1 and CDR2 from the germline V gene are MDHEN and SYDVKM. The CDR3 DNA is TGTGCCGGCAGTACAGGTTACGAGCAGTACTTC. Its protein product is CAGSTGYEQYF.

This clonotype was observed at least ten times. The chain uses TRBV20-1 and TRBJ1-2; 12 bases agree with TRBD1. The CDR3 length is 15 residues. The trim removed 5 bases at V and 8 bases at J, leaving 12 bases unmatched. Germline assignment: CDR1 DFQATT and CDR2 SNEGSKA (reference sequence). The DNA of the CDR3 is TGCAGTGCTGAGGGACAGGGGGCAGTTTGGAAAGGCTACACCTTC. Protein: CSAEGQGAVWKGYTF.

This clonotype was counted only a few times. The genes are TRBV7-9 and TRBJ1-2, with D possibly being TRBD1 (5 bases). CDR1 SEHNR and CDR2 FQNEAQ come from the germline V gene (reference sequence). This CDR3 contains 16 residues. V shed 5 bases and J shed 6 bases, with 22 bases lying between them. CDR3 in DNA: TGTGCCAGCAGCAACCCTGGGGCAGTCATAGGAGATGGCTACACCTTC. Amino acid sequence: CASSNPGAVIGDGYTF.

About this clonotype: A much more abundant neighbour one base away suggests this may be a read error. V usage is TRBV7-2 and J usage is TRBJ2-7; 7 nucleotides agree with TRBD1. CDR1 and CDR2 from the germline V gene are SGHTA and FQGNSA. The CDR3 has 14 amino acids. The V segment lost 8 bases and the J segment 3 bases; nucleotides outside the gene matches: 10. The CDR3, as DNA: TGTGCCAGCGGCCGACAGGGTAAGGACTACGAGCAGTACTTC. This gives the protein CASGRQGKDYEQYF.

This clonotype was detected ten times or more. The rearrangement joins TRBV20-1 to TRBJ2-5, with 12 bases that match TRBD2. This CDR3 has 17 residues. From germline, CDR1 is DFQATT and CDR2 SNEGSKA (reference sequence). V shed 3 bases and J 4 bases; nucleotides not matched to a gene: 12. The CDR3 reads CSARATASGGAAETQYF. The CDR3 DNA is TGCAGTGCTAGGGCCACGGCTAGCGGGGGGGCCGCAGAGACCCAGTACTTC.

In its sample, this clonotype was seen a few times. This chain links TRBV5-1 with TRBJ1-1; D unclear. Germline CDR1 reads SGHRS; CDR2 reads YFSETQ. The CDR3 covers 14 residues. V lost 4 bases, J lost 2 bases, and 12 bases lay in between. CDR3 bases: TGCGCCAGCAGCCCCGGGTCGGGTAACACTGAAGCTTTCTTT. Protein sequence: CASSPGSGNTEAFF.

The chain couples TRBV29-1 to TRBJ1-1, with D possibly being TRBD1 (5 bases). The CDR3 totals 12 residues. Germline CDR1 SQVTM, CDR2 ANQGSEA. The germline V and J ends were trimmed by 6 bases and 1 base, with 9 bases remaining between them. This CDR3 is CSVRGRNTEAFF. DNA for the CDR3: TGCAGCGTCCGGGGACGGAACACTGAAGCTTTCTTT.

In nucleotides, the CDR3 is TGTGCCAGCACTTCCTCCCCGGCCTCCTACGAGCAGTACTTC. It yields the protein CASTSSPASYEQYF. This rearrangement joins TRBV7-9 to TRBJ2-7; D not certain. Per the germline V gene, CDR1 is SEHNR and CDR2 is FQNEAQ (reference sequence). With 7 bases removed from V and 0 bases from J, the gap between germline ends came to 13 bases. The CDR3 extends over 14 amino acids. The variable domain in full, completed from reference TRBV7-9 and TRBJ2-7, reads DTGVSQNPRHKITKRGQNVTFRCDPISEHNRLYWYRQTLGQGPEFLTYFQNEAQLEKSRLLSDRFSAERPKGSFSTLEIQRTEQGDSAMYLCASTSSPASYEQYFGPGTRLTVT.

The sample holds a few counts of this clonotype. The genes are TRBV12-3 or TRBV12-4 and TRBJ1-5, with 8 bases matching TRBD1. Unmatched junction bases numbered 15, after V lost 6 bases and J lost 8 bases. The CDR3 loop spans 16 amino acids. In nucleotides, the CDR3 is TGTGCCAGCAGCCCCGGACAGGGTGGATTTAGGGAGCCCCAGCATTTT. It codes for CASSPGQGGFREPQHF.

V usage is TRBV2 and J usage is TRBJ2-1; TRBD2 is a possible D gene (6 bases). This CDR3 has 14 residues. Germline values: CDR1 SNHLY, CDR2 FYNNEI. V shed 2 bases and J shed 6 bases, with 11 bases lying between them. CDR3 sequence (DNA): TGTGCCAGCAGTGAACTACCCGGGGGCAATGAGCAGTTCTTC. Its protein product is CASSELPGGNEQFF. The full variable domain, in which reference TRBV2 and TRBJ2-1 provide the parts outside the CDR3, is EPEVTQTPSHQVTQMGQEVILRCVPISNHLYFYWYRQILGQKVEFLVSFYNNEISEKSEIFDDQFSVERPDGSNFTLKIRSTKLEDSAMYFCASSELPGGNEQFFGPGTRLTVL.

This clonotype has a handful of counts. The chain joins TRBV20-1 to TRBJ1-2; TRBD1 might be the D (6 bases). Per the germline V gene, CDR1 is DFQATT and CDR2 is SNEGSKA (reference sequence). The CDR3 is 14 residues long. Deletions cut 2 bases from V and 4 bases from J, with 14 bases between. The CDR3 DNA is TGCAGTGCTAGACTCGAGGGGGGATTCTATGGCTACACCTTC. This encodes CSARLEGGFYGYTF.

The chain links TRBV7-2 to TRBJ1-4; a possible D gene is TRBD1 (6 bases). There are 15 residues in the CDR3. Germline CDR1 SGHTA, CDR2 FQGNSA. With 3 bases removed from V and 7 bases from J, the gap between germline ends came to 15 bases. CDR3 nucleotide sequence: TGTGCCAGCAGCTTCGGGGGGGCAGGAGGTGAAAAACTGTTTTTT. Translating it yields CASSFGGAGGEKLFF.